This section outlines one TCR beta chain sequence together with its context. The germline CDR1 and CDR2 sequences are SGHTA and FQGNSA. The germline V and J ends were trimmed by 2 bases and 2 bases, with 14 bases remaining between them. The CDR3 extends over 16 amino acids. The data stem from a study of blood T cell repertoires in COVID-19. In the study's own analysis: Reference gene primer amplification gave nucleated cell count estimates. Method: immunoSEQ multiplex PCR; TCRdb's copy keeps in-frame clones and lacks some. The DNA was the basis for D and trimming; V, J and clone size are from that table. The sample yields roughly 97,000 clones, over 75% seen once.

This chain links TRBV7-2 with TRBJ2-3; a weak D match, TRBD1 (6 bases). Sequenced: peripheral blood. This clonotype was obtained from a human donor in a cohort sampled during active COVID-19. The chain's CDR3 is CASSLSLGQTTDTQYF. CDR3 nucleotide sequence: TGTGCCAGCAGCTTATCTCTTGGACAGACCACAGATACGCAGTATTTT.